The sequence of this T cell receptor (beta chain) was determined in a study of hypomethylating agent response in myelodysplastic syndrome. This CDR3 has 12 amino acids. Trimming stripped 5 bases from V and 0 bases from J, with 1 base between. Looked up from germline, CDR1 is MNHNS and CDR2 is SASEGT. Sequencing used immunoSEQ multiplex PCR; TCRdb keeps in-frame clones, though not all of them. The sample consists of 4,700 or so clones, about 81% of them appearing once. Sequenced material: bone marrow, taken before or after starting hypomethylating agent treatment for myelodysplastic syndrome (not recorded which). The chain recombines TRBV6-1 with TRBJ2-2, with D uncertain. This TCR was recovered from a human donor with myelodysplastic syndrome. The CDR3 DNA reads TGTGCCAGCAGTACGAACACCGGGGAGCTGTTTTTT. This translates into CASSTNTGELFF.